This T cell receptor beta chain was sequenced in a study of blood T cell repertoires in COVID-19. CDR3 length equals 15 residues. From germline, CDR1 is MNHEY and CDR2 SVGAGI. V was shortened by 8 bases and J by 0 bases, with 14 bases between the two germline ends. Measured with immunoSEQ multiplex PCR; TCRdb has only the in-frame clones, and not every one. The data hold about 62,000 clones, with more than 80% observed a single time. This receptor was taken from a woman aged 55-70 years with COVID-19, enrolled during active disease. V is TRBV6-5 and J is TRBJ1-5; TRBD1 is a possible D gene (6 bases). Sample: peripheral blood. CDR3 in DNA: TGTGCCAGCTGGAACAGGGCTTTTAGCAATCAGCCCCAGCATTTT. Residues: CASWNRAFSNQPQHF.